The text below deals with one TCR beta chain. As yet, its antigen is unknown. Trimming removed 5 bases from V and 7 bases from J; junction bases left unmatched: 11. The CDR3 contains 15 residues. Germline V gene sequence: CDR1 SGHAT, CDR2 FQDESV (reference sequence). The data stem from a study of cytomegalovirus exposure and HLA in healthy donors. At the level of the study: Earlier results showed 90 million to 130 million unique TCR beta sequences derived from about 179 million T cells. Study-wide results and caveats: In a later analysis, HLA-associated beta chains showed higher expansion and lower generation probabilities than comparable chains.

PCR amplification relied on 60 Vbeta primers (plus 13 Jbeta primers). Only in-frame clones appear in the TCRdb table, and some are missing; sequencing was by immunoSEQ multiplex PCR. The sample shows approximately 140,000 clones, about 80% of them seen only once. This chain joins TRBV11-1 and TRBJ2-4, with 7 bases matching TRBD1. The receptor was isolated from a male donor in good health and CMV-seronegative. The specimen sequenced was PBMCs. CDR3 residues: CASSPRQGQGNIQYF. Here the CDR3 DNA reads TGTGCCAGCAGCCCTAGACAGGGACAAGGCAACATTCAGTACTTC.